The 10 T cell receptor beta chains listed next were all sequenced from one sample in a study of cytomegalovirus exposure and HLA in healthy donors. PCR involved 60 Vbeta and 13 Jbeta primers. TCRdb's copy holds only in-frame clones and misses some; the assay was immunoSEQ multiplex PCR. Seen here are 110,000 or so clones, about 80% observed once, and the top ten hold roughly 3%. The sample was PBMCs. Receptors originate from a female donor in good health and CMV-seronegative.

This rearrangement joins TRBV29-1 to TRBJ1-2, with 8 bases fitting TRBD1. Germline V CDR1 and CDR2: SQVTM, ANQGSEA. V was clipped by 6 bases and J by 7 bases; unmatched bases: 10. The CDR3 is made up of 13 amino acids. CDR3: CSVDERTGSGYTF. The CDR3 DNA follows: TGCAGCGTCGATGAACGGACAGGGAGTGGCTACACCTTC. The full variable domain, rest sourced from reference TRBV29-1 and TRBJ1-2, is SAVISQKPSRDICQRGTSLTIQCQVDSQVTMMFWYRQQPGQSLTLIATANQGSEATYESGFVIDKFPISRPNLTFSTLTVSNMSPEDSSIYLCSVDERTGSGYTFGSGTRLTVV.

The V gene is TRBV11-2, the J gene TRBJ1-4, with D possibly TRBD1 on 5 matching bases. Germline loops: CDR1 SGHAT, CDR2 FQNNGV. V lost 1 base and J 11 bases, leaving 11 bases between the germline ends. This CDR3 is built from 13 residues. The DNA for the CDR3 is TGTGCCAGCAGCTTAGCGCAGGGAAAGAAACTGTTTTTT. Its protein product is CASSLAQGKKLFF.

The rearrangement links TRBV9 to TRBJ2-1; 10 bases are a match to TRBD2. J was trimmed by 9 bases and V by 2 bases; bases with no gene match: 8. Germline V gene sequence: CDR1 SGDLS, CDR2 YYNGEE. The CDR3 sequence is 15 residues long. The CDR3 coding sequence is TGTGCCAGCAGCGTGGGAAGCGGGGGGGCGGTTGAGCAGTTCTTC. It yields the protein CASSVGSGGAVEQFF.

The CDR3 loop is CASSSGTTTNEKLFF. The CDR3 DNA reads as TGCGCCAGCAGTAGTGGGACTACAACTAATGAAAAACTGTTTTTT. This chain joins TRBV10-2 and TRBJ1-4, with a weak D call TRBD1 (5 bases). V lost 5 bases, J lost 0 bases, and 10 bases lay in between. Germline lookup yields CDR1 WSHSY and CDR2 SAAADI. CDR3 size: 15 residues.

V usage is TRBV27 and J usage is TRBJ2-7; D is undetermined. Germline CDR1 reads MNHEY; CDR2 reads SMNVEV (reference sequence). The V and J ends lost 4 bases and 6 bases respectively, with 13 bases between them. The CDR3 has 13 residues. This chain's CDR3 is CASSSRVVGEQYF. For the CDR3, the DNA is TGTGCCAGCAGTTCCCGGGTGGTCGGCGAGCAGTACTTC.

This rearrangement joins TRBV5-1 to TRBJ2-2; maybe TRBD2 (5 bases). The CDR3 loop spans 15 amino acids. V was trimmed by 0 bases and J by 1 base, leaving 7 bases between them. The germline CDR1 and CDR2 sequences are SGHRS and YFSETQ. CDR3 DNA: TGCGCCAGCAGCTTGGGAGGGTTGAACACCGGGGAGCTGTTTTTT. Protein: CASSLGGLNTGELFF.

V usage is TRBV6-5 and J usage is TRBJ2-3; 8 nucleotides align to TRBD2. This CDR3 is built from 15 residues. Trimming removed 0 bases from V and 4 bases from J; junction bases left unmatched: 3. The V gene's germline CDR1 is MNHEY and CDR2 SVGAGI. DNA of the CDR3: TGTGCCAGCAGTTACTCGGCGGGGGGTGCAGATACGCAGTATTTT. Translated: CASSYSAGGADTQYF.

V usage is TRBV5-4 and J usage is TRBJ1-1; TRBD1 agrees at 7 bases. J was trimmed by 13 bases and V by 4 bases; bases with no gene match: 16. Germline V gives CDR1 SGHNT, CDR2 YYREEE (reference sequence). The CDR3 is 14 amino acids. CDR3 loop: CASSPDGQAHFGFF. As DNA, the CDR3 is TGTGCCAGCAGCCCGGATGGACAGGCACACTTTGGTTTCTTT.

The chain links TRBV6-5 to TRBJ1-2; unclear D gene. Germline CDR1 and CDR2: MNHEY and SVGAGI. With 0 bases removed from V and 7 bases from J, the gap between germline ends came to 9 bases. This CDR3 contains 13 residues. The CDR3 is CASSYSAGVGYTF. The CDR3 DNA reads TGTGCCAGCAGTTACTCGGCAGGTGTTGGCTACACCTTC.

This clone was observed a single time. One end of the junction fails to match germline, which may point to a read error. This specimen includes other DNA sequences encoding the same CDR3. The chain links TRBV18 to TRBJ1-6; TRBD1 aligns across 9 bases. The CDR3 has 17 residues. The V gene's germline CDR1 is KGHSH and CDR2 LQKENI. Here the CDR3 DNA reads TGTGCCAGCTCTATTACTTCCGGACAGGGGTATAATTCCCCCCTCCACTTT. Protein product: CASSITSGQGYNSPLHF.